This TCR beta chain was captured in a study of cytomegalovirus exposure and HLA in healthy donors. Study findings and constraints: The CMV antigen specificity of three CMV-associated chains was confirmed through in vitro analysis.

The count of this clone is one. Its specificity is not known. Primers included in the PCR were 60 Vbeta and 13 Jbeta primers. Here immunoSEQ multiplex PCR was the method, and the copy in TCRdb shows in-frame clones only, minus some. The table includes approximately 190,000 clones, around 82% detected once. With V trimmed by 6 bases and J by 1 base, 4 bases remained unmatched. The CDR3 covers 14 residues. Per the germline V gene, CDR1 is SGHRS and CDR2 is YFSETQ. The sample comprised PBMCs. This clonotype was obtained from a man aged 35-49 years in good health and CMV-seropositive. The rearrangement joins TRBV5-1 to TRBJ1-1; 9 nucleotides align to TRBD1. The CDR3 sequence: CASMRTGANTEAFF. CDR3 DNA sequence: TGCGCCAGCATGCGGACAGGGGCGAACACTGAAGCTTTCTTT.